This TCR beta chain was identified in a study of T cell clonality in common variable immunodeficiency. This clone was seen more than once but under ten times. Its antigen remains unidentified. Profiling relied on immunoSEQ multiplex PCR, and the TCRdb table lists in-frame clones only, not all of them. The sample holds approximately 44,000 clones, and no clone turns up only once. Findings and caveats of the study: CVID subjects had higher TCRbeta clonality than healthy controls, most marked in about a third. What drives increased CVID clonality needs T cell subpopulation sequencing. CVID subjects shared fewer TCRbeta clones than healthy controls did. Repertoire-complication correlations in CVID were limited by patient heterogeneity.

The source is a person aged 18 to 75 in good health. The sample consisted of peripheral blood mononuclear cells.

CDR3 sequence: CASSARQGLETQYF. CDR3 bases read: TGTGCCAGCAGCGCTCGTCAGGGCCTTGAGACG. The chain has TRBV7-6 and TRBJ2-3; maybe TRBD1 (5 bases). From the germline J gene comes the end of the CDR3, since the read stops 3 residues before it. Germline assignment: CDR1 SGHVS and CDR2 FNYEAQ. This CDR3 has 14 amino acids. Filled out from reference TRBV7-6 and TRBJ2-3, the complete variable domain reads GAGVSQSPRYKVTKRGQDVALRCDPISGHVSLYWYRQALGQGPEFLTYFNYEAQQDKSGLPNDRFSAERPEGSISTLTIQRTEQRDSAMYRCASSARQGLETQYFGPGTRLTVL.